This TCR beta chain was retrieved from a study of blood T cells in healthy people across ages. Study-wide results and limits: Getting older went along with TCR beta diversity per million T cells dropping roughly linearly. Donors of long life had a larger count of naive CD4+ cells and greater diversity than aged donors.

Primed by a sample-barcoded 5' primer and a J-beta primer mix, a second PCR proceeded for roughly 7 to 11 cycles. Template switching added a 12-random-nucleotide identifier to every cDNA molecule. MiXCR, applied by TCRdb to the 5' RACE reads, yields one record per CDR3 protein. Of 750,000 to 950,000 distinct CDR3 sequences in the sample, about 55% were seen once. On this clonotype: Its antigen is unidentified.

The V gene's germline CDR1 is SQVTM and CDR2 ANQGSEA. The CDR3 runs 13 residues. The ends lost 6 bases at V and 8 bases at J; junction bases unmatched: 7. This TCR was sampled from an elderly man in good health. This chain connects TRBV29-1 to TRBJ1-4; 9 bases are a match to TRBD1. The sequenced material came from blood. The CDR3, as DNA: TGCAGCGTGCCGGGACAGGGAAGGGAAAAACTGTTTTTT. It yields the protein CSVPGQGREKLFF.